The clone carrying this T cell receptor (beta chain) has more than one count but fewer than ten. This sample is drawn from a study of blood T cell repertoires in COVID-19. Sequencing was performed with immunoSEQ multiplex PCR; in TCRdb, only in-frame clones are kept and a portion is missing. The sample has about 71,000 clones; 75% to 90% are singletons. This receptor was identified in a man aged 25 to 40 with acute or convalescent COVID-19. Specimen: peripheral blood.

The CDR3 spells CASGNRGSGNTIYF. CDR3 DNA: TGTGCCAGCGGAAACAGGGGATCTGGAAACACCATATATTTT. The chain has TRBV2 and TRBJ1-3, with 7 positions matching TRBD1. The CDR3 is 14 amino acids. With 8 bases clipped from V and 1 base from J, the junction kept 5 bases outside the gene matches. Germline V lookup: CDR1 SNHLY, CDR2 FYNNEI.